This TCR beta chain derives from a study of cytomegalovirus exposure and HLA in healthy donors. Study results and caveats: Roughly uniform sequencing depth across donors was assumed, possibly incorrectly. Apart from CMV serostatus, no immune exposure information was available. TCR beta chains numbering more than 150 were designated cytomegalovirus-associated.

All the people who gave samples were healthy bone marrow donors. Turning to this clone: The target antigen is unknown.

V shed 4 bases and J 3 bases; nucleotides not matched to a gene: 11. This CDR3 spans 17 amino acids. Germline-derived CDR1 and CDR2 are SGHRS and YFSETQ. Primers included in the PCR were 60 Vbeta and 13 Jbeta primers. Profiling relied on immunoSEQ multiplex PCR, and the TCRdb table lists in-frame clones only, not all of them. The sample includes more than 95,000 clones, around 76% seen only once; the top ten take about 9.3%. The TCR originated in a young woman in good health and CMV-seropositive. The rearrangement uses TRBV5-1 and TRBJ2-5; the match to TRBD1 covers 11 bases. The sequencing input was PBMCs. The CDR3 reads CASSKIPGQGGKETQYF. In DNA, the CDR3 is TGCGCCAGCAGCAAAATCCCGGGACAGGGGGGGAAAGAGACCCAGTACTTC.